The 21 T cell receptor beta chains below were found in one sample sequenced in a study of T cell responses to AZD1222 COVID-19 vaccine. Only in-frame clones appear in the TCRdb table, and some are missing; sequencing was by immunoSEQ multiplex PCR. Altogether 90,000 to 120,000 clones are present, about 93% being singletons, with the ten largest covering 20% to 25%. This material consisted of peripheral blood, taken on day 0 of AZD1222 vaccination. The receptors derive from an adult in good health.

This sequence joins TRBV7-9 and TRBJ2-3; maybe TRBD1 (6 bases). The V and J ends lost 2 bases and 0 bases respectively, with 15 bases between them. In germline, CDR1 is SEHNR, CDR2 FQNEAQ (reference sequence). This CDR3 spans 17 amino acids. The CDR3, as DNA: TGTGCCAGCAGCTTACCACAGGGCCCGACTAGCACAGATACGCAGTATTTT. This translates into CASSLPQGPTSTDTQYF.

This clone has only one observation. This chain links TRBV7-8 with TRBJ1-6, with a possible D match to TRBD1 (6 bases). This CDR3 region has 18 residues. Germline lookup yields CDR1 SGHVS and CDR2 FQNEAQ. V lost 5 bases and J 0 bases, leaving 17 bases between the germline ends. CDR3 region: CASSPRTAGISYNSPLHF. CDR3 DNA sequence: TGTGCCAGCAGCCCTCGGACAGCCGGAATCTCCTATAATTCACCCCTCCACTTT.

This rearrangement joins TRBV3-1 (or the pseudogene TRBV3-2) to TRBJ1-3; tentative D call: TRBD1 (5 bases). V was shortened by 3 bases and J by 0 bases, with 9 bases between the two germline ends. The CDR3 has 15 amino acids. The germline CDR1 and CDR2 sequences are LGHDT and YNNKEL (reference sequence). The CDR3 loop is CASSQSRDSGNTIYF. CDR3 DNA: TGTGCCAGCAGCCAGAGCAGGGACTCTGGAAACACCATATATTTT.

CDR3 sequence: CASNRLAENTDTQYF. CDR3 in DNA: TGTGCCAGCAACCGACTAGCGGAGAACACAGATACGCAGTATTTT. The chain combines TRBV9 with TRBJ2-3; 9 bases are a match to TRBD2. The CDR3 loop spans 15 amino acids. Per the germline V gene, CDR1 is SGDLS and CDR2 is YYNGEE. Trimming cost V 6 bases and J 2 bases; bases outside gene matches: 7.

The gene calls are TRBV21-1 and TRBJ1-5; the tabulated D call, TRBD1, remains unverified against the DNA. TRBV21-1 represents a pseudogene. The CDR3 contains 14 residues. Written as DNA, the CDR3 is TGTGCCAGCAGCTTTGACAGGGACGTGTGGCCCCAGCATTTT. Translating gives CASSFDRDVWPQHF.

The chain is built from TRBV7-2 and TRBJ1-2; 7 positions match TRBD1. The CDR3 contains 14 residues. V shed 7 bases and J 6 bases; nucleotides not matched to a gene: 11. The germline V gene encodes CDR1 SGHTA and CDR2 FQGNSA. CDR3 coding DNA: TGTGCCAGCAAAAGGGACAGCTCGTCGGATGGCTACACCTTC. Translated: CASKRDSSSDGYTF. Combining the CDR3 with reference TRBV7-2 and TRBJ1-2 gives the whole variable domain GAGVSQSPSNKVTEKGKDVELRCDPISGHTALYWYRQSLGQGLEFLIYFQGNSAPDKSGLPSDRFSAERTGGSVSTLTIQRTQQEDSAVYLCASKRDSSSDGYTFGSGTRLTVV.

The genes are TRBV29-1 and TRBJ2-2; no clear D. Germline loops: CDR1 SQVTM, CDR2 ANQGSEA. This CDR3 spans 13 amino acids. V shed 4 bases and J shed 6 bases, with 12 bases lying between them. The CDR3 DNA reads as TGCAGCGTTGGGGCCTTGTTGCCCGGGGAGCTGTTTTTT. Its protein is CSVGALLPGELFF.

The rearrangement uses TRBV29-1 and TRBJ2-3, with 12 bases lining up with TRBD2. Germline lookup yields CDR1 SQVTM and CDR2 ANQGSEA. The CDR3 covers 14 residues. V trimming: 7 bases; J trimming: 9 bases; junction bases outside the gene matches: 11. Here the CDR3 reads CSGRGTSGGWTQYF. The CDR3, as DNA: TGCAGCGGGAGGGGAACTAGCGGGGGGTGGACGCAGTATTTT.

This chain uses TRBV4-1 with TRBJ2-7, with D possibly being TRBD2 (7 bases). CDR3 length equals 13 residues. The V end was cut by 1 base, the J end by 6 bases, with 10 bases between. CDR1 MGHRA and CDR2 YSYEKL come from the germline V gene. CDR3 residues: CASSQVGGLEQYF. The CDR3 region has the DNA TGCGCCAGCAGCCAAGTGGGGGGGCTCGAGCAGTACTTC.

Written as DNA, the CDR3 is TGTGCCAGCAGTTCGAGGGGGATGAACACTGAAGCTTTCTTT. Translating gives CASSSRGMNTEAFF. The chain is built from TRBV6-2 or TRBV6-3 and TRBJ1-1, with a possible D match to TRBD1 (6 bases). The CDR3 spans 14 residues. Germline V gene sequence: CDR1 MNHEY, CDR2 SVGEGT. Trimming removed 4 bases at V and 0 bases at J, with 9 bases between.

The J gene is TRBJ2-1, the V gene TRBV5-5; possible D gene TRBD2, 5 bases. This CDR3 is built from 16 residues. Germline V lookup: CDR1 SGHKS, CDR2 YYEKEE (reference sequence). V was pared by 0 bases and J by 1 base, with 11 bases between. The CDR3 reads CASSLAASLSYNEQFF. The CDR3 DNA is TGTGCCAGCAGCTTGGCGGCTAGCTTGTCCTACAATGAGCAGTTCTTC.

This sequence joins TRBV6-2 or TRBV6-3 and TRBJ2-2; no clear D. The CDR3 extends over 13 amino acids. Germline CDR1 and CDR2: MNHEY and SVGEGT. V lost 6 bases, J lost 5 bases, and 10 bases lay in between. The CDR3 sequence is CASRPPGTGELFF. The CDR3 DNA sequence: TGTGCCAGCAGACCTCCAGGAACCGGGGAGCTGTTTTTT.

The chain joins TRBV19 to TRBJ1-4; 8 bases line up with TRBD1. Trimming cost V 7 bases and J 4 bases; bases outside gene matches: 5. This CDR3 is built from 14 residues. The V gene's germline CDR1 is LNHDA and CDR2 SQIVND (reference sequence). For the CDR3, the DNA is TGTGCCAGTACCAGGACAGGGAGTAATGAAAAACTGTTTTTT. Its protein product is CASTRTGSNEKLFF. Drawing the rest from reference TRBV19 and TRBJ1-4, the complete variable domain is DGGITQSPKYLFRKEGQNVTLSCEQNLNHDAMYWYRQDPGQGLRLIYYSQIVNDFQKGDIAEGYSVSREKKESFPLTVTSAQKNPTAFYLCASTRTGSNEKLFFGSGTQLSVL.

The chain combines TRBV27 with TRBJ1-6; D ambiguous. CDR3 length: 12 amino acids. Trimming removed 7 bases at V and 8 bases at J, with 9 bases between. CDR1 is MNHEY, CDR2 SMNVEV, per germline (reference sequence). The CDR3 loop is CASTDSYSPLHF. CDR3 DNA sequence: TGTGCCAGCACGGATAGTTATTCACCCCTCCACTTT.

This chain uses TRBV4-1 with TRBJ1-5; possibly TRBD1 for D (5 bases). V lost 5 bases and J lost 3, with 14 bases in between. From germline, CDR1 is MGHRA and CDR2 YSYEKL. CDR3 length: 15 residues. CDR3 sequence (DNA): TGCGCCAGCAGCGCGGACCGGGACTACAATCAGCCCCAGCATTTT. Translating gives CASSADRDYNQPQHF.

This sequence joins TRBV5-1 and TRBJ1-2, with D unclear. V gave up 5 bases and J gave up 2 bases, with 7 bases separating them. CDR1 is SGHRS and CDR2 is YFSETQ in the germline V gene. CDR3 length: 12 residues. Here the CDR3 reads CASSGENYGYTF. The CDR3 DNA follows: TGCGCCAGCAGTGGGGAAAACTATGGCTACACCTTC.

The chain uses TRBV19 and TRBJ1-1; TRBD1 is a possible D gene (6 bases). CDR3 length: 14 amino acids. Germline values: CDR1 LNHDA, CDR2 SQIVND (reference sequence). Trimming took 7 bases from V and 2 from J, leaving 14 bases between them. CDR3 DNA sequence: TGTGCCAGTACCCTACAGGGCGGCAACACTGAAGCTTTCTTT. It is translated as CASTLQGGNTEAFF.

V gene TRBV20-1 combines with J gene TRBJ2-1; tentative D call: TRBD2 (7 bases). The V gene's germline CDR1 is DFQATT and CDR2 SNEGSKA (reference sequence). The V and J ends lost 6 bases and 11 bases respectively, with 14 bases between them. The CDR3 has 11 amino acids. The CDR3 DNA is TGCAGTGCAGCTCTCGGGGGGCAGCAGTTCTTC. Its translation: CSAALGGQQFF.

This clone was detected only a few times. The chain joins TRBV30 to TRBJ1-3; D remains unclear. The CDR3 has 12 amino acids. Deletions cut 4 bases from V and 3 bases from J, with 7 bases between. Germline-derived CDR1 and CDR2 are GTSNPN and SVGIG (reference sequence). The CDR3 sequence is CAWKGIGNTIYF. For the CDR3, the DNA is TGTGCCTGGAAAGGGATTGGAAACACCATATATTTT.

The V call is TRBV9, the J call TRBJ2-3; D is possibly TRBD2 (6 bases). The CDR3 totals 12 residues. Trimming cost V 4 bases and J 6 bases, with 9 bases left between them. Germline V gene data show CDR1 as SGDLS and CDR2 as YYNGEE. CDR3 region: CASSQEGDTQYF. CDR3 coding DNA: TGTGCCAGCAGCCAGGAGGGTGATACGCAGTATTTT.

The chain joins TRBV15 to TRBJ1-4, with TRBD1 as a possible D gene (5 bases). This CDR3 spans 15 amino acids. V was clipped by 0 bases and J by 7 bases, with 12 bases between them. Germline CDR1 reads LNHNV; CDR2 reads YYDKDF (reference sequence). CDR3 bases: TGTGCCACCAGCAGAGATCGGCAGGGAGCTGAAAAACTGTTTTTT. This translates into CATSRDRQGAEKLFF.